A selection of T cell receptor beta chains follows, all from one sample in a study of human T cells and chemical hapten exposure. Each CDR3 protein gets one entry after TCRdb re-called the RACE reads with MiXCR. The data contain just under 60,000 distinct CDR3 sequences, 9.5% to 15% of them singletons. Sequenced here: whole blood, sampled in connection with sensitization to the hapten diphenylcyclopropenone (DPC). The origin of the receptors is a man under 40 with alopecia areata. Some clones in this sample may be carry-over from other donors' samples. Each CDR3 is given with its conserved first and last residue. The order of the fields is D gene, V gene, clone size, J gene, CDR3 protein, CDR3 DNA. The D gene is left open where the match is weak. Clone sizes are given selectively: once, few, many, or a class where the clone is expanded.

NA	TRBV7-2	many	TRBJ1-5	CASSLALGFHQPQHF	TGTGCCAGCAGCTTAGCGCTGGGGTTCCATCAGCCCCAGCATTTT
NA	TRBV5-8	few	TRBJ1-2	CASSLGGPYGYTF	TGTGCCAGCAGCTTAGGGGGGCCGTATGGCTACACCTTC
NA	TRBV7-3	many	TRBJ1-5	CASSEQGTKNQPQHF	TGTGCCAGCAGCGAACAGGGAACGAAGAATCAGCCCCAGCATTTT
NA	TRBV29-1	NA	TRBJ2-6	CSVASGANVLTF	TGCAGCGTTGCCTCTGGGGCCAACGTCCTGACTTTC
NA	TRBV20-1	NA	TRBJ1-1	CSAFKGVGGTEAFF	TGCAGTGCCTTTAAAGGTGTGGGTGGAACTGAAGCTTTCTTT
NA	TRBV7-6	few	TRBJ2-5	CASSPDQETQYF	TGTGCCAGCAGCCCAGACCAAGAGACCCAGTACTTC
NA	TRBV21-1	many	TRBJ2-1	CASSNSGASGGSYNEQFF	TGTGCCAGCAGCAATTCGGGGGCTAGCGGGGGCTCCTACAATGAGCAGTTCTTC
NA	TRBV18	NA	TRBJ1-4	CASSPLSRGTNEKLFF	TGTGCCAGCTCACCCTTGTCCCGGGGGACGAATGAAAAACTGTTTTTT
NA	TRBV5-1	NA	TRBJ1-6	CASSRVTGPYNSPLHF	TGCGCCAGCAGCCGGGTTACGGGACCCTATAATTCACCCCTCCACTTT
TRBD1	TRBV20-1	few	TRBJ1-2	CSARSGQGYGYTF	TGCAGTGCTAGATCCGGACAGGGCTATGGCTACACCTTC
TRBD1	TRBV7-2	many	TRBJ2-7	CASSADRAVWQYF	TGTGCCAGCAGCGCCGACAGGGCGGTATGGCAGTACTTC
NA	TRBV9	many	TRBJ1-6	CASSAEGLGNSPLHF	TGTGCCAGCAGCGCCGAGGGTTTAGGGAATTCACCCCTCCACTTT
NA	TRBV7-9	many	TRBJ1-1	CASSPPEGSNTEAFF	TGTGCCAGCAGCCCGCCGGAGGGCTCGAACACTGAAGCTTTCTTT
TRBD2	TRBV29-1	many	TRBJ2-1	CSGGLRLASNEQFF	TGCAGCGGCGGTTTACGACTAGCGTCCAATGAGCAGTTCTTC
NA	TRBV10-3	few	TRBJ1-1	CAISVHSGNNTEAFF	TGTGCCATCAGTGTGCACTCAGGGAATAACACTGAAGCTTTCTTT
TRBD2	TRBV2	many	TRBJ2-1	CASIRTSVDEQFF	TGTGCCAGCATAAGGACTAGCGTCGACGAGCAGTTCTTC
NA	TRBV29-1	few	TRBJ2-3	CSVERRTSTDTQYF	TGCAGCGTTGAACGCAGGACTAGCACAGATACGCAGTATTTT
NA	TRBV6-2/TRBV6-3	many	TRBJ1-5	CASSSTPTNQPQHF	TGTGCCAGCAGCTCGACCCCAACCAATCAGCCCCAGCATTTT